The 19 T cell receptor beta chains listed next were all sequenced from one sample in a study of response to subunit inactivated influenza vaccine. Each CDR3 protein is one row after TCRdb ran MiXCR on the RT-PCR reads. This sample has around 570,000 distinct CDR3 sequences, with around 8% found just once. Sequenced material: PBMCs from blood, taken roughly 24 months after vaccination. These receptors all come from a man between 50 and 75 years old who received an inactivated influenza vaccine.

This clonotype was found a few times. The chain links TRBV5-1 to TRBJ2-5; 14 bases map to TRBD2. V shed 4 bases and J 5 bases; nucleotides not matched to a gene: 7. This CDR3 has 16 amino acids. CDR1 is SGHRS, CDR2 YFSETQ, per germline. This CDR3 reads CASSTGTSGGRETQYF. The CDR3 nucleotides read TGCGCCAGCAGCACAGGGACTAGCGGGGGCAGGGAGACCCAGTACTTC.

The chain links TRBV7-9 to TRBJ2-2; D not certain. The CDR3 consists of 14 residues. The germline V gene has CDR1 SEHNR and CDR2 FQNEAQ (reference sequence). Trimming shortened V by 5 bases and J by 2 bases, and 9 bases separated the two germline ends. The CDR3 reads CASSPHGNTGELFF. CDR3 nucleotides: TGTGCCAGCAGCCCCCACGGCAACACCGGGGAGCTGTTTTTT.

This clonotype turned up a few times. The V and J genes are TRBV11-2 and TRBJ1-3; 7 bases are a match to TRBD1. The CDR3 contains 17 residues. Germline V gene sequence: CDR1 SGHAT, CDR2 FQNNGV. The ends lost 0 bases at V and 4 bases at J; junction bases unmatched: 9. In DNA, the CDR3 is TGTGCCAGCAGCTTAGATACGGGACAGAGGCCAGGAAACACCATATATTTT. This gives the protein CASSLDTGQRPGNTIYF.

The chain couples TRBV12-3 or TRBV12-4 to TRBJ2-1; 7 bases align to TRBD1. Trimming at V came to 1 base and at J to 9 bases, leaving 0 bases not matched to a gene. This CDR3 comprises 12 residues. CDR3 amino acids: CASSLGQGEQFF. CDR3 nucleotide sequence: TGTGCCAGCAGTTTAGGACAGGGTGAGCAGTTCTTC.

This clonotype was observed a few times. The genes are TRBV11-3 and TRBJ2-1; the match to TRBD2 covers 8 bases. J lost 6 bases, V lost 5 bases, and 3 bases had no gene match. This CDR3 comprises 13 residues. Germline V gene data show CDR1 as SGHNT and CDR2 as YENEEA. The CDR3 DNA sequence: TGTGCCAGCAGCAACCGGGAGGGCAATGAGCAGTTCTTC. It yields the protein CASSNREGNEQFF.

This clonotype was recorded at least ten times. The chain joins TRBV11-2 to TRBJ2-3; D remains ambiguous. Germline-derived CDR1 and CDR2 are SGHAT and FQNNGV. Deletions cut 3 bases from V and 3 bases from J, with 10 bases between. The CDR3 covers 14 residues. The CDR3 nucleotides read TGTGCCAGCAGCTTCCGGGTCCCGACAGATACGCAGTATTTT. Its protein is CASSFRVPTDTQYF. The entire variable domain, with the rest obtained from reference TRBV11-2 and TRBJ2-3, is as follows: EAGVAQSPRYKIIEKRQSVAFWCNPISGHATLYWYQQILGQGPKLLIQFQNNGVVDDSQLPKDRFSAERLKGVDSTLKIQPAKLEDSAVYLCASSFRVPTDTQYFGPGTRLTVL.

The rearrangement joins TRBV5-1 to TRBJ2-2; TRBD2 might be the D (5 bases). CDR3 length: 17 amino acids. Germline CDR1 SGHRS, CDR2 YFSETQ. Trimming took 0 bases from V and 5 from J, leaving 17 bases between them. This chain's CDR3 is CASSLAIQSKRTGELFF. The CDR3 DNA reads TGCGCCAGCAGCTTGGCCATACAGTCAAAGCGGACCGGGGAGCTGTTTTTT.

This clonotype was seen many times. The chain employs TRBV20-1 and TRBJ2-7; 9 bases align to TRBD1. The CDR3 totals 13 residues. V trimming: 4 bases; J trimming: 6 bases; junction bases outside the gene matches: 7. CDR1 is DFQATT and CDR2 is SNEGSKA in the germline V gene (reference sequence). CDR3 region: CSATNRGPSEQYF. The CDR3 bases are TGCAGTGCTACTAACAGGGGGCCTAGCGAGCAGTACTTC.

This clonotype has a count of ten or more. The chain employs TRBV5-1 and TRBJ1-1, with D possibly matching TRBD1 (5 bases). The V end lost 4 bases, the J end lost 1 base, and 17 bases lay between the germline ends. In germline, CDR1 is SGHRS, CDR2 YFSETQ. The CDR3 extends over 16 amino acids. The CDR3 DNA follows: TGCGCCAGCAGCCTCGGACAAAGGACACCGAACACTGAAGCTTTCTTT. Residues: CASSLGQRTPNTEAFF.

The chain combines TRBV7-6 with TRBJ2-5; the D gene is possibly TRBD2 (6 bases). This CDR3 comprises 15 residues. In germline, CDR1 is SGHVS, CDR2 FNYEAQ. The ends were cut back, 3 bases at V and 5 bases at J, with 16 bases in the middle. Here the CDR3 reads CASSLMWRGPETQYF. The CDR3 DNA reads TGTGCCAGCAGCTTGATGTGGCGGGGTCCTGAGACCCAGTACTTC.

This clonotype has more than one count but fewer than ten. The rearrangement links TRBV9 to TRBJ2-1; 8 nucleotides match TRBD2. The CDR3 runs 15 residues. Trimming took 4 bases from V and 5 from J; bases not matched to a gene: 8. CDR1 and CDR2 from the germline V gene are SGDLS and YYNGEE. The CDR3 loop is CASSLGGRPDNEQFF. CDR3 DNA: TGTGCCAGCAGCCTAGGCGGGAGGCCTGACAATGAGCAGTTCTTC.

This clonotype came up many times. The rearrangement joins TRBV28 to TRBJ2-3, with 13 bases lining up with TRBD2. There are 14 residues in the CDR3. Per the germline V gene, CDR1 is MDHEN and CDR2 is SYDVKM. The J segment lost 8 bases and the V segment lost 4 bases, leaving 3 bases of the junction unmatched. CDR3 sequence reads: CASSSGTSGTTQYF. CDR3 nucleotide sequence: TGTGCCAGCAGTTCCGGGACTAGCGGGACTACGCAGTATTTT.

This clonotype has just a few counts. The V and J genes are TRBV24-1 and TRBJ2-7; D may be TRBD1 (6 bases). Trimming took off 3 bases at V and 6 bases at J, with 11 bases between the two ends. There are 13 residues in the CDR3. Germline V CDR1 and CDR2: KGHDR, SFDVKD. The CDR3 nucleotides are TGTGCCACCAGTGATCAGTACAGGGTCGAGCAGTACTTC. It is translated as CATSDQYRVEQYF.

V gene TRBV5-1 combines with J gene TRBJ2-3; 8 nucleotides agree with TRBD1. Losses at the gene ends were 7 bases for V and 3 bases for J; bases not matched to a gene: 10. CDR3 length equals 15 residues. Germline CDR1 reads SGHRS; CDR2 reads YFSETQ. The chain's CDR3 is CASYWRTGTTDTQYF. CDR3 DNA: TGCGCCAGCTATTGGAGGACAGGGACGACAGATACGCAGTATTTT.

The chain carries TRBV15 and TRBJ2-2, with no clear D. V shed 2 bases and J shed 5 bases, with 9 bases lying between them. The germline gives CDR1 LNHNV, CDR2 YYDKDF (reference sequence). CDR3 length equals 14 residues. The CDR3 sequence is CATSRLSFTGELFF. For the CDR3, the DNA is TGTGCCACCAGCAGATTGAGTTTTACCGGGGAGCTGTTTTTT.

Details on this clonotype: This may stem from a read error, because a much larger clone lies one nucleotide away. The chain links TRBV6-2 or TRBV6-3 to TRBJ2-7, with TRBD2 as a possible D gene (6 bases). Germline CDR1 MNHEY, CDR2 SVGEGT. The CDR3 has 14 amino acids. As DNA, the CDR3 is TGTGCCAGCAGTTACGGAGGGTTCGGCTACGAGCGGTACTTC. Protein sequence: CASSYGGFGYERYF.

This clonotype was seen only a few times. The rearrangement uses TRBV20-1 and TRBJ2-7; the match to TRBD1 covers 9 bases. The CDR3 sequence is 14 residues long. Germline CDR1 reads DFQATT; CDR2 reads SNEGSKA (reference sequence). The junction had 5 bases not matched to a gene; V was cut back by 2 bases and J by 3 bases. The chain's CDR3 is CSARSGQGGYEQYF. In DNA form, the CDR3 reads TGCAGTGCTAGATCGGGACAGGGTGGCTACGAGCAGTACTTC.

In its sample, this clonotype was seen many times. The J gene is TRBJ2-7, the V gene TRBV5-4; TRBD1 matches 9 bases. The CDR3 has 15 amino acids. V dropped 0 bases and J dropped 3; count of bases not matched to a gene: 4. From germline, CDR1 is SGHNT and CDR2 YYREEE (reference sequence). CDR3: CASSLGTGDFYEQYF. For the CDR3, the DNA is TGTGCCAGCAGCTTGGGGACAGGGGATTTCTACGAGCAGTACTTC.

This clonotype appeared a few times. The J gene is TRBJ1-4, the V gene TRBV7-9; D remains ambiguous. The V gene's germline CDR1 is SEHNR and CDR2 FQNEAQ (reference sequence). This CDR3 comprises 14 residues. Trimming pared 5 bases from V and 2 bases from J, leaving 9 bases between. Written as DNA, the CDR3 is TGTGCCAGCAGCCCCGGTTCCACTAATGAAAAACTGTTTTTT. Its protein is CASSPGSTNEKLFF.